The source of this T cell receptor beta chain is a study of cytomegalovirus exposure and HLA in healthy donors. Study as a whole: An earlier analysis found under 130 million unique TCR beta sequences from roughly 170 million T cells.

Worth noting for this clone: The antigen is undetermined.

Germline V gene lookup returns CDR1 SQVTM and CDR2 ANQGSEA. The CDR3 loop spans 12 amino acids. After removal of 7 bases from V and 12 bases from J, the junction contained 13 bases not matched to a gene. Study-level results: Immune exposure information comprised only CMV serostatus. The study reported that TCR beta sequences accurately predicted HLA-A and HLA-B alleles in most subjects. In all likelihood, a cluster of highly shared sequence variants was a sequencing artifact.

The PCR contained 60 Vbeta and 13 Jbeta primers. Profiling relied on immunoSEQ multiplex PCR, and the TCRdb table lists in-frame clones only, not all of them. The table records around 150,000 clones, 76% of them present only once. Sequences were obtained from PBMCs. The gene calls are TRBV29-1 and TRBJ1-2; 8 bases map to TRBD1. The TCR comes from a woman aged 35 to 49 in good health and CMV-seronegative. The CDR3 is CSAGTGLLVNTF. Here the CDR3 DNA reads TGCAGCGCCGGGACAGGTCTACTGGTAAACACCTTC.